This T cell receptor beta chain was identified during a study of cytomegalovirus exposure and HLA in healthy donors. The study ran its PCR with 60 Vbeta and 13 Jbeta primers. The method was immunoSEQ multiplex PCR; TCRdb's version includes in-frame clones alone and lacks a portion of them. The sample comprises 95,000 to 150,000 clones, 75% to 80% of which are singletons, and about 3.3% rests with the top ten. The source material was PBMCs. The clonotype comes from a woman aged 25 to 39 in good health and CMV-seropositive.

The CDR3 reads CASSPQGGGQPQHF. The CDR3 region has the DNA TGTGCCAGCAGCCCACAGGGGGGCGGTCAGCCCCAGCATTTT. The chain employs TRBV7-3 and TRBJ1-5, with 8 bases that match TRBD1. Looked up from germline, CDR1 is SGHTA and CDR2 is FQGTGA. J was trimmed by 6 bases and V by 5 bases; bases with no gene match: 6. The CDR3 has 14 residues. The full variable domain, its missing parts supplied by reference TRBV7-3 and TRBJ1-5, is GAGVSQTPSNKVTEKGKYVELRCDPISGHTALYWYRQSLGQGPEFLIYFQGTGAADDSGLPNDRFFAVRPEGSVSTLKIQRTERGDSAVYLCASSPQGGGQPQHFGDGTRLSIL.